Below, 26 T cell receptor beta chains from the same sample are listed, as sequenced in a study of immune evolution from preneoplasia to lung adenocarcinoma (dated by TCRdb to the early 2020s). The method behind the library was the immunoSEQ multiplex PCR assay. Held by TCRdb, this immuneACCESS table contains in-frame sequences only and omits some clones. Under half of the omission traces to an unresolved V gene where checked; the cause of the rest is unknown. The sample table lists under 8,500 clones, roughly 80% of them with a count of one. The ten most abundant clones make up 6.3% of the sample. The material sequenced was FFPE minimally invasive lung adenocarcinoma tissue. Interpreted using the paper, the cell subset or site label stands for: micro-invasive lung adenocarcinoma (MIA). The receptors come from a person aged 50-70 years with lung adenocarcinoma.

The chain uses TRBV9 and TRBJ2-1; 8 bases are a match to TRBD1. Looked up from germline, CDR1 is SGDLS and CDR2 is YYNGEE. The CDR3 runs to 16 residues. With V trimmed by 0 bases and J by 6 bases, 8 bases remained unmatched. CDR3 sequence (DNA): TGTGCCAGCAGCGTAGCTACAGGGGGGTTTATCAATGAGCAGTTCTTC. It yields the protein CASSVATGGFINEQFF. Together with reference TRBV9 and TRBJ2-1, the CDR3 gives the full variable domain: DSGVTQTPKHLITATGQRVTLRCSPRSGDLSVYWYQQSLDQGLQFLIQYYNGEERAKGNILERFSAQQFPDLHSELNLSSLELGDSALYFCASSVATGGFINEQFFGPGTRLTVL.

This clone has just a few counts. This sequence joins TRBV4-1 and TRBJ2-7; D gene unclear. The germline gives CDR1 MGHRA, CDR2 YSYEKL. Trimming took off 3 bases at V and 2 bases at J, with 11 bases between the two ends. This CDR3 is built from 14 residues. This CDR3 is CASSHGRQAYEQYF. In nucleotides, the CDR3 is TGCGCCAGCAGCCACGGTCGCCAAGCCTACGAGCAGTACTTC.

The chain carries TRBV4-2 and TRBJ2-7; D perhaps matches TRBD1 (6 bases). Germline assignment: CDR1 LGHNA and CDR2 YNFKEQ. Between the trimmed V and J ends, which lost 5 bases and 1 base, there was a span of 15 bases. This CDR3 contains 15 residues. CDR3 nucleotides: TGTGCCAGCAGCAACGCCCGGGACACATCCTACGAGCAGTACTTC. It encodes CASSNARDTSYEQYF.

The rearrangement links TRBV27 to TRBJ1-2; 7 bases align to TRBD1. J lost 5 bases, V lost 5 bases, and 8 bases had no gene match. The CDR3 is 14 amino acids. Germline CDR1 reads MNHEY; CDR2 reads SMNVEV (reference sequence). CDR3 sequence: CASSPGQNLYGYTF. The CDR3 nucleotides read TGTGCCAGCAGTCCGGGACAGAACCTTTATGGCTACACCTTC.

This chain links TRBV19 with TRBJ2-7; D could derive from TRBD1 or TRBD2 (7 bases each). V was clipped by 4 bases and J by 7 bases, with 17 bases between them. CDR1 is LNHDA and CDR2 is SQIVND in the germline V gene (reference sequence). CDR3 length equals 14 residues. CDR3 DNA: TGTGCCAGTAGTAACCGACAGGGACTACTGGAGCAGTACTTC. Protein product: CASSNRQGLLEQYF.

Here the CDR3 DNA reads TGTGCCAGCAGCTTAAACAACCTAGAAGCTTTCTTT. As protein: CASSLNNLEAFF. The rearrangement uses TRBV7-9 and TRBJ1-1; D uncertain. Germline CDR1 is SEHNR and CDR2 is FQNEAQ (reference sequence). V lost 2 bases and J lost 8, with 9 bases in between. The CDR3 contains 12 residues.

The chain combines TRBV12-5 with TRBJ2-6; TRBD2 matches 11 bases. V lost 3 bases, J lost 1 base, and 8 bases stayed unmatched. This CDR3 region has 19 residues. Germline-derived CDR1 and CDR2 are LGHNT and FRNRAP. The CDR3 DNA is TGTGCTAGTGGTTTCCCCGGGACTAGCGGACGTTCTGGGGCCAACGTCCTGACTTTC. This gives the protein CASGFPGTSGRSGANVLTF. The variable domain in full, with the rest retrieved from reference TRBV12-5 and TRBJ2-6, is DARVTQTPRHKVTEMGQEVTMRCQPILGHNTVFWYRQTMMQGLELLAYFRNRAPLDDSGMPKDRFSAEMPDATLATLKIQPSEPRDSAVYFCASGFPGTSGRSGANVLTFGAGSRLTVL.

The chain has TRBV7-6 and TRBJ2-2, with D possibly being TRBD1 or TRBD2 (6 bases each). Per the germline V gene, CDR1 is SGHVS and CDR2 is FNYEAQ. The CDR3 has 14 residues. V was pared by 5 bases and J by 8 bases, with 15 bases between. The CDR3 DNA reads as TGTGCCAGCAGCGCATACCCGGGGGCAGGGGAGCTGTTTTTT. It is translated as CASSAYPGAGELFF.

This sequence joins TRBV4-1 and TRBJ1-5, with 12 bases fitting TRBD1. CDR1 MGHRA and CDR2 YSYEKL come from the germline V gene. J lost 9 bases, V lost 3 bases, and 15 bases had no gene match. The CDR3 runs 18 residues. The CDR3 sequence: CASSHLSGSGQGAWPQHF. The CDR3 region has the DNA TGCGCCAGCAGCCATCTTTCAGGGTCGGGACAGGGGGCTTGGCCCCAGCATTTT.

This clone was seen just once. The V and J genes are TRBV10-3 and TRBJ2-1; 10 bases line up with TRBD1. V lost 10 bases and J lost 7; bases outside the gene matches: 10. The CDR3 consists of 14 residues. The germline V gene has CDR1 ENHRY and CDR2 SYGVKD. Here the CDR3 reads CATHPGQGNNEQFF. The CDR3 region has the DNA TGTGCCACACATCCGGGACAGGGGAATAATGAGCAGTTCTTC.

The chain has TRBV9 and TRBJ1-6; no definite D call. The V and J ends lost 4 bases and 9 bases respectively, with 17 bases between them. Germline assignment: CDR1 SGDLS and CDR2 YYNGEE. CDR3 length: 15 residues. The CDR3, as DNA: TGTGCCAGCAGCCCGGACTTGACCATAGTTTCACCCCTCCACTTT. Translated, it gives CASSPDLTIVSPLHF.

The genes are TRBV19 and TRBJ1-4; 7 bases fit TRBD1. Germline CDR1 reads LNHDA; CDR2 reads SQIVND (reference sequence). CDR3 size: 12 residues. J was trimmed by 10 bases and V by 10 bases; bases with no gene match: 9. The CDR3: CATLTGRGKLFF. CDR3 nucleotide sequence: TGTGCCACCCTGACAGGGAGGGGAAAACTGTTTTTT.

The chain employs TRBV6-5 and TRBJ1-1, with TRBD1 matching 12 bases. The germline V gene has CDR1 MNHEY and CDR2 SVGAGI. CDR3 length: 15 residues. V trimming: 5 bases; J trimming: 4 bases; junction bases outside the gene matches: 5. CDR3 region: CASSRDRGLSTEAFF. The CDR3 coding sequence is TGTGCCAGCAGTCGGGACAGGGGGCTGAGCACTGAAGCTTTCTTT.

The V call is TRBV28, the J call TRBJ1-3, with unresolved D. V lost 2 bases and J lost 4, with 12 bases in between. This CDR3 spans 15 amino acids. In germline, CDR1 is MDHEN, CDR2 SYDVKM. CDR3 nucleotides: TGTGCCAGCAGTTTAGTAGAGGGATCCGGAAACACCATATATTTT. Residues: CASSLVEGSGNTIYF.

The chain couples TRBV27 to TRBJ2-7; 7 bases align to TRBD1. The germline gives CDR1 MNHEY, CDR2 SMNVEV (reference sequence). The CDR3 extends over 14 amino acids. V lost 5 bases, J lost 4 bases, and 8 bases stayed unmatched. The CDR3 nucleotides are TGTGCCAGCAGTACGGACGGGACAGTGTACGAGCAGTACTTC. It is translated as CASSTDGTVYEQYF.

V is TRBV5-6 and J is TRBJ1-5, with D unresolved. V was cut by 1 base and J by 4 bases, with 12 bases left in between. Germline assignment: CDR1 SGHDT and CDR2 YYEEEE. The CDR3 contains 15 residues. As DNA, the CDR3 is TGTGCCAGCAGCTTGTACGGGGTCGAAAATCAGCCCCAGCATTTT. The encoded protein is CASSLYGVENQPQHF.

This sequence joins TRBV30 and TRBJ1-1; a weak D match, TRBD1 (5 bases). CDR1 and CDR2 (germline): GTSNPN, SVGIG (reference sequence). CDR3 length: 13 residues. Trimming removed 3 bases at V and 2 bases at J, with 10 bases between. CDR3 loop: CAWRLTDNTEAFF. The CDR3 coding sequence is TGTGCCTGGAGGTTGACAGATAACACTGAAGCTTTCTTT.

This clone occurred a few times. V gene TRBV11-2 combines with J gene TRBJ2-3, with D maybe TRBD2 (6 bases). The germline V gene has CDR1 SGHAT and CDR2 FQNNGV. This CDR3 has 17 amino acids. V dropped 4 bases and J dropped 1 base, with 18 bases sitting between them. CDR3 loop: CASSSGVGGEGTDTQYF. The CDR3 DNA is TGTGCCAGCAGCTCGGGGGTCGGTGGCGAGGGCACAGATACGCAGTATTTT. The full variable domain, its missing parts supplied by reference TRBV11-2 and TRBJ2-3, is EAGVAQSPRYKIIEKRQSVAFWCNPISGHATLYWYQQILGQGPKLLIQFQNNGVVDDSQLPKDRFSAERLKGVDSTLKIQPAKLEDSAVYLCASSSGVGGEGTDTQYFGPGTRLTVL.

This clone was detected once. The chain carries TRBV15 and TRBJ2-1, with 9 positions matching TRBD2. CDR1 and CDR2 (germline): LNHNV, YYDKDF (reference sequence). V lost 0 bases and J lost 3; bases outside the gene matches: 6. The CDR3 consists of 17 residues. The CDR3 is CATSRDWAGGGYNEQFF. CDR3 nucleotide sequence: TGTGCCACCAGCAGAGATTGGGCGGGAGGGGGCTACAATGAGCAGTTCTTC.

Concerning this clone itself: Relative to the germline gene, one junction end is altered; a read error may explain this. This chain joins TRBV6-1 and TRBJ1-3; D uncertain. The CDR3 has 12 amino acids. Germline CDR1 reads MNHNS; CDR2 reads SASEGT. CDR3 DNA: TGTGCCAGCACTGAACTTGGAAACACCATATATTTT. Residues: CASTELGNTIYF.

The rearrangement uses TRBV5-5 and TRBJ1-6; 7 nucleotides agree with TRBD1. The CDR3 extends over 15 amino acids. The J segment lost 10 bases and the V segment lost 2 bases, leaving 9 bases of the junction unmatched. Germline CDR1 reads SGHKS; CDR2 reads YYEKEE (reference sequence). The CDR3 DNA follows: TGTGCCAGCAGCTTTGACGACAGGGCAGTATCACCCCTCCACTTT. As protein: CASSFDDRAVSPLHF.

The V and J genes are TRBV7-6 and TRBJ1-3; D is undetermined. Germline lookup yields CDR1 SGHVS and CDR2 FNYEAQ. The CDR3 is 12 amino acids. Trimming took off 2 bases at V and 4 bases at J, with 3 bases between the two ends. CDR3 nucleotide sequence: TGTGCCAGCAGCTTAAACGGAAACACCATATATTTT. Its protein product is CASSLNGNTIYF.

DNA for the CDR3: TGTGCCAGTAGCCCAGGGGTTCAGCAGCCCCAGCATTTT. Translated: CASSPGVQQPQHF. J is TRBJ1-5 and V is TRBV19; weak D call: TRBD1 (6 bases). The CDR3 loop spans 13 amino acids. Germline V gene lookup returns CDR1 LNHDA and CDR2 SQIVND (reference sequence). Trimming pared 6 bases from V and 7 bases from J, leaving 13 bases between.

The chain uses TRBV6-1 and TRBJ1-1, with no clear D. Trimming removed 7 bases from V and 1 base from J, with 13 bases in between. The CDR3 is 14 amino acids. Germline V gives CDR1 MNHNS, CDR2 SASEGT. CDR3 in DNA: TGTGCCAGCAAACCCGAGGCGGGGAACACTGAAGCTTTCTTT. Its translation is CASKPEAGNTEAFF.

By share, this clone ranks as large. Other DNA sequences of this sample code for an identical CDR3. The chain employs TRBV7-6 and TRBJ1-1, with a weak D call TRBD1 (5 bases). This CDR3 has 14 residues. Germline assignment: CDR1 SGHVS and CDR2 FNYEAQ. Trimming took 0 bases from V and 2 from J, leaving 7 bases between them. The CDR3 DNA follows: TGTGCCAGCAGCTTAGCAGGGGTCAACACTGAAGCTTTCTTT. It encodes CASSLAGVNTEAFF.

The rearrangement joins TRBV4-3 to TRBJ1-3; D gene ambiguous. V was clipped by 0 bases and J by 0 bases, with 9 bases between them. The CDR3 contains 16 residues. In germline, CDR1 is LGHNA, CDR2 YSLEER. The CDR3 DNA sequence: TGCGCCAGCAGCCAAGATAGAGCCGCCTCTGGAAACACCATATATTTT. Translation gives CASSQDRAASGNTIYF.